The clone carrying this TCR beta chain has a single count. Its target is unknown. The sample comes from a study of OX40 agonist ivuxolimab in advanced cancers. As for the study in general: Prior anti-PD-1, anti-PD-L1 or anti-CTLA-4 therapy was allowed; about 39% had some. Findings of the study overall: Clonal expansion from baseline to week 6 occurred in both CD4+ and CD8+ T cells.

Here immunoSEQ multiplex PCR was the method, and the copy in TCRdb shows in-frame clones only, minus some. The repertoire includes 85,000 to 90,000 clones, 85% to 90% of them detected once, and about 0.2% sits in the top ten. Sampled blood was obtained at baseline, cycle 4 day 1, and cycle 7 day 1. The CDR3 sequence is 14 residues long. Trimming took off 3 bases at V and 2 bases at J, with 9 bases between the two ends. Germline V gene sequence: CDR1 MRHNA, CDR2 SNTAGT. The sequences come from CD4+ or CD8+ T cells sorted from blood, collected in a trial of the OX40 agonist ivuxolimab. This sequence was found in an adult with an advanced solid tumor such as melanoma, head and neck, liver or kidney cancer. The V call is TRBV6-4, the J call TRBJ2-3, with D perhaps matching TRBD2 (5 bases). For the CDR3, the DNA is TGTGCCAGCAGTGATCGGGGTTACACAGATACGCAGTATTTT. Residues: CASSDRGYTDTQYF.